The 17 T cell receptor beta chains in this list originate from one sample, sequenced in a study of blood T cell repertoires in COVID-19 (dated by TCRdb to between 2020 and 2021). Receptor amplification or capture employed the immunoSEQ multiplex PCR assay. The table was pulled from immuneACCESS by TCRdb, which kept in-frame rearrangements only. Such tables lose some clones; where checked, under half of the loss comes from unresolved V genes, and the rest has no known cause. The sample table holds 80,000 or so clones, of which approximately 80% were seen once. The ten largest clones add up to over 9.5% of the sample. Sequences were obtained from peripheral blood. The receptors stem from a man aged 80 or over with acute or convalescent COVID-19.

This clone was detected a few times. The rearrangement links TRBV3-1 (or the pseudogene TRBV3-2) to TRBJ2-6; perhaps TRBD2 as D (6 bases). Germline CDR1 is LGHDT and CDR2 is YNNKEL (reference sequence). The CDR3 spans 16 residues. Trimming left V 1 base short and J 0 bases short, with 7 bases between. CDR3 nucleotides: TGTGCCAGCAGCCAAGGGGACTTCTCTGGGGCCAACGTCCTGACTTTC. Translating gives CASSQGDFSGANVLTF.

The chain has TRBV5-1 and TRBJ2-7; a possible D gene is TRBD1 (6 bases). The germline CDR1 and CDR2 sequences are SGHRS and YFSETQ. Trimming stripped 4 bases from V and 5 bases from J, with 19 bases between. CDR3 size: 15 residues. CDR3 sequence reads: CASSVQGASAHEQYF. Here the CDR3 DNA reads TGCGCCAGCAGCGTACAGGGTGCCTCGGCCCACGAGCAGTACTTC.

The chain carries TRBV30 and TRBJ1-3; a weak D match, TRBD1 (5 bases). Germline assignment: CDR1 GTSNPN and CDR2 SVGIG (reference sequence). This CDR3 has 14 amino acids. V was clipped by 5 bases and J by 7 bases, with 18 bases between them. The CDR3 DNA reads TGTGCCTGGGGAGGCGGGGGAATGAGGAACACCATATATTTT. It is translated as CAWGGGGMRNTIYF. Filled out from reference TRBV30 and TRBJ1-3, the complete variable domain reads SQTIHQWPATLVQPVGSPLSLECTVEGTSNPNLYWYRQAAGRGLQLLFYSVGIGQISSEVPQNLSASRPQDRQFILSSKKLLLSDSGFYLCAWGGGGMRNTIYFGEGSWLTVV.

The V gene is TRBV21-1, the J gene TRBJ1-2; the tabulated D call, TRBD1, remains unverified against the DNA. TRBV21-1 is annotated as a pseudogene. CDR3 length: 15 amino acids. The CDR3: CASSKRGRINYGYTF. CDR3 DNA: TGTGCCAGCAGCAAGAGGGGGCGTATTAACTATGGCTACACCTTC.

The chain joins TRBV6-6 to TRBJ2-2, with D perhaps TRBD2 (6 bases). The CDR3 length is 16 residues. Germline CDR1 and CDR2: MNHNY and SVGAGI (reference sequence). V gave up 6 bases and J gave up 0 bases, with 14 bases separating them. The CDR3 sequence: CASSPGGAANTGELFF. The CDR3 region has the DNA TGTGCCAGCAGCCCCGGAGGGGCAGCGAACACCGGGGAGCTGTTTTTT.

V is TRBV21-1 and J is TRBJ1-5; TRBD1 is the table's D call and was not checked against the DNA. TRBV21-1 is listed as a pseudogene. The CDR3 loop spans 17 amino acids. The CDR3 DNA reads as TGTGCCAGCAGCTATAACCCAGAAAACAGGGACAATCAGCCCCAGCATTTT. It translates to CASSYNPENRDNQPQHF.

CDR3: CAWGNGPLNEKLFF. Written as DNA, the CDR3 is TGTGCCTGGGGTAATGGGCCCCTTAATGAAAAACTGTTTTTT. This chain uses TRBV30 with TRBJ1-4; D not certain. Trimming removed 5 bases at V and 4 bases at J, with 14 bases between. Germline V gene lookup returns CDR1 GTSNPN and CDR2 SVGIG (reference sequence). CDR3 length: 14 amino acids.

The genes are TRBV7-6 and TRBJ2-5; 13 nucleotides agree with TRBD2. CDR3 length: 14 amino acids. CDR1 is SGHVS and CDR2 is FNYEAQ in the germline V gene. V shed 8 bases and J 1 base; nucleotides not matched to a gene: 1. The CDR3 bases are TGTGCCAGCGGACTAGCGGGGGCCCAAGAGACCCAGTACTTC. This encodes CASGLAGAQETQYF. The variable domain in full, completed from reference TRBV7-6 and TRBJ2-5, reads GAGVSQSPRYKVTKRGQDVALRCDPISGHVSLYWYRQALGQGPEFLTYFNYEAQQDKSGLPNDRFSAERPEGSISTLTIQRTEQRDSAMYRCASGLAGAQETQYFGPGTRLLVL.

Comment on this clone: The junction differs from germline at one of its ends, possibly a read error. This rearrangement joins TRBV28 to TRBJ2-7; TRBD1 is a possible D gene (6 bases). The CDR3 extends over 12 amino acids. Germline-derived CDR1 and CDR2 are MDHEN and SYDVKM. In nucleotides, the CDR3 is TGTGCCAGCAGTTTAGGTTCTTGGAACAGGGCCTTC. Protein product: CASSLGSWNRAF. Full variable domain (missing parts from reference TRBV28 and TRBJ2-7): DVKVTQSSRYLVKRTGEKVFLECVQDMDHENMFWYRQDPGLGLRLIYFSYDVKMKEKGDIPEGYSVSREKKERFSLILESASTNQTSMYLCASSLGSWNRAFGPGTRLTVT.

The rearrangement uses TRBV5-1 and TRBJ2-7; 9 nucleotides agree with TRBD1. The V and J ends lost 4 bases and 6 bases, in that order; junction bases with no gene match: 8. The CDR3 loop spans 14 amino acids. Germline V gene sequence: CDR1 SGHRS, CDR2 YFSETQ. The chain's CDR3 is CASSPGQGGGEQYF. The CDR3 region has the DNA TGCGCCAGCAGCCCGGGACAGGGTGGAGGCGAGCAGTACTTC.

CDR3 region: CASSVAGGVSDTQYF. CDR3 DNA: TGTGCCAGCAGCGTAGCGGGCGGGGTGTCAGATACGCAGTATTTT. The chain combines TRBV9 with TRBJ2-3; TRBD2 is a possible D gene (6 bases). Trimming took off 0 bases at V and 4 bases at J, with 12 bases between the two ends. Germline V lookup: CDR1 SGDLS, CDR2 YYNGEE. The CDR3 is 15 residues long.

The rearrangement uses TRBV5-1 and TRBJ2-3, with TRBD2 identical over 8 bases. CDR3 length: 15 residues. Germline-derived CDR1 and CDR2 are SGHRS and YFSETQ. V lost 1 base to trimming and J lost 0 bases; unmatched junction nucleotides: 1. CDR3 in DNA: TGCGCCAGCAGCTTGATAGCGGGAAGCACAGATACGCAGTATTTT. Its protein product is CASSLIAGSTDTQYF.

This clone is a singleton in its sample. The chain combines TRBV7-8 with TRBJ1-2; D is ambiguous. Per germline, CDR1 SGHVS and CDR2 FQNEAQ. The V end lost 1 base, the J end lost 6 bases, and 6 bases lay between the germline ends. The CDR3 runs to 12 residues. The CDR3 DNA follows: TGTGCCAGCAGCTTAGTTAGCGATGGCTACACCTTC. Its translation is CASSLVSDGYTF.

The chain employs TRBV7-9 and TRBJ1-1; D possibly corresponds to TRBD1 (6 bases). This CDR3 is 12 amino acids long. Trimming took off 7 bases at V and 4 bases at J, with 10 bases between the two ends. Germline V lookup: CDR1 SEHNR, CDR2 FQNEAQ (reference sequence). The CDR3 DNA sequence: TGTGCCAGCACCCGAGGGGGCACTGAAGCTTTCTTT. Translating it yields CASTRGGTEAFF.

This clone has just a few counts. J is TRBJ1-2 and V is TRBV7-3; D gene uncertain. From germline, CDR1 is SGHTA and CDR2 FQGTGA. V lost 1 base to trimming and J lost 8 bases, with 11 bases between them. This CDR3 contains 13 residues. In DNA, the CDR3 is TGTGCCAGCAGCTTAAAGGTGGCGGGCGGCTACACCTTC. It translates to CASSLKVAGGYTF.

The chain couples TRBV7-6 to TRBJ2-5; a possible D gene is TRBD1 (6 bases). The CDR3 has 15 amino acids. Trimming took 5 bases from V and 2 from J, leaving 15 bases between them. Germline-derived CDR1 and CDR2 are SGHVS and FNYEAQ. The CDR3 region has the DNA TGTGCCAGCAGCCGGACCGGGACACAACAAGAGACCCAGTACTTC. It codes for CASSRTGTQQETQYF.

CDR3 loop: CASSEADRGRKSYGYTF. CDR3 DNA sequence: TGTGCCAGCAGTGAAGCTGACAGGGGGCGAAAATCCTATGGCTACACCTTC. This chain joins TRBV6-1 and TRBJ1-2, with 10 bases lining up with TRBD1. V was pared by 0 bases and J by 4 bases, with 8 bases of the junction left unmatched. The germline V gene encodes CDR1 MNHNS and CDR2 SASEGT. The CDR3 covers 17 residues.